A selection of T cell receptor beta chains follows, all from one sample in a study of T cell changes during pregnancy in multiple sclerosis. Repertoires were generated with immunoSEQ multiplex PCR, while TCRdb's copy carries only in-frame clones and drops some. Among some 52,000 clones listed, over 80% were seen once. The specimen was CD4+ T cells from peripheral blood mononuclear cells, collected in the third trimester of pregnancy. The receptors here all came from a female donor with multiple sclerosis, enrolled in a pregnancy study. Both conserved end residues are part of each CDR3. Each record gives: CDR3 DNA, CDR3 protein, J gene, clone size, D gene, V gene. D genes are given only for firm matches. Part of the rows lack a size; the others show once, few, many or a class for expanded clones.

DNA: TGTGCCAGCAGCACCCCGACTAGCGGGAGTGCTGGGGCCAACGTCCTGACTTTC; CDR3: CASSTPTSGSAGANVLTF; J: TRBJ2-6; size: .; D: TRBD2; V: TRBV5-6
DNA: TGTGCCTGTACAGGGGGTTCCAATCAGCCCCAGCATTTT; CDR3: CACTGGSNQPQHF; J: TRBJ1-5; size: .; D: TRBD1; V: TRBV30
DNA: TGCGCCAGCAGCTCCGCTACATCCGGAGCCTTCTACGAGCAGTACTTC; CDR3: CASSSATSGAFYEQYF; J: TRBJ2-7; size: .; D: .; V: TRBV5-1
DNA: TGTGCCAGCAGCCAGGACAGGGATACCTATGGCTACACCTTC; CDR3: CASSQDRDTYGYTF; J: TRBJ1-2; size: .; D: TRBD1; V: TRBV4-2
DNA: TGTGCCAGCAGCTTAGGGGCCCGGTCGGATACGCAGTATTTT; CDR3: CASSLGARSDTQYF; J: TRBJ2-3; size: once; D: .; V: TRBV7-6
DNA: TGTGCCAGCAGGGGCGTGGGGGCCTTCTACGAGCAGTACTTC; CDR3: CASRGVGAFYEQYF; J: TRBJ2-7; size: .; D: .; V: TRBV27
DNA: TGTGCCATCAGTTCCATGTCTGAGCAGTTCTTC; CDR3: CAISSMSEQFF; J: TRBJ2-1; size: .; D: .; V: TRBV10-3
DNA: TGTGCCAGCATGGGGCTTGATCAGCCCCAGCATTTT; CDR3: CASMGLDQPQHF; J: TRBJ1-5; size: .; D: .; V: TRBV6-6
DNA: TGCGCCAGCAGCGTCGACAGCACTGAAGCTTTCTTT; CDR3: CASSVDSTEAFF; J: TRBJ1-1; size: .; D: .; V: TRBV5-1
DNA: TGCGCCAGCAGCTTGAACACAGGGAGGGGCACAGATACGCAGTATTTT; CDR3: CASSLNTGRGTDTQYF; J: TRBJ2-3; size: .; D: .; V: TRBV5-1
DNA: TGTGCCAGCAGCCGACCTACCGGCAGGGGCTATAGCAATCAGCCCCAGCATTTT; CDR3: CASSRPTGRGYSNQPQHF; J: TRBJ1-5; size: .; D: .; V: TRBV28
DNA: TGTGCCGGTCGGGGGGCCAAGACTGAAGCTTTCTTT; CDR3: CAGRGAKTEAFF; J: TRBJ1-1; size: .; D: .; V: TRBV6-1
DNA: TGTGCCAGCAGTGCCGGGACTCACAACACCGGGGAGCTGTTTTTT; CDR3: CASSAGTHNTGELFF; J: TRBJ2-2; size: .; D: .; V: TRBV6-5
DNA: TGTGCCAGCACCCAGCGGGACAATGAGCAGTTCTTC; CDR3: CASTQRDNEQFF; J: TRBJ2-1; size: .; D: .; V: TRBV6-5
DNA: TGCGCCAGCAGCTTGGGACAGAACCGCTACGAGCAGTACTTC; CDR3: CASSLGQNRYEQYF; J: TRBJ2-7; size: .; D: .; V: TRBV5-1
DNA: TGTGCCAGCAGCCAGGGGACTAGCGGATACAATGAGCAGTTCTTC; CDR3: CASSQGTSGYNEQFF; J: TRBJ2-1; size: .; D: TRBD2; V: TRBV11-3
DNA: TGTGCCAGCAGCTTATCTAGCGGGAGGGCCGACGAGCAGTACTTC; CDR3: CASSLSSGRADEQYF; J: TRBJ2-7; size: .; D: TRBD2; V: TRBV7-8
DNA: TGTGCCAGCAGTGGGAGGGACGGCTCCTACGAGCAGTACTTC; CDR3: CASSGRDGSYEQYF; J: TRBJ2-7; size: .; D: TRBD2; V: TRBV6-6
DNA: TGTGCCAGTAGTGACATCAGCAATCAGCCCCAGCATTTT; CDR3: CASSDISNQPQHF; J: TRBJ1-5; size: .; D: .; V: TRBV19
DNA: TGCGCCAGCAGGCTAGCGGGAGGAGAGACCCAGTACTTC; CDR3: CASRLAGGETQYF; J: TRBJ2-5; size: .; D: TRBD2; V: TRBV5-1
DNA: TGTGCCAGTACACAGGGGGCATCGGCTAGCGCCTACACAGATACGCAGTATTTT; CDR3: CASTQGASASAYTDTQYF; J: TRBJ2-3; size: once; D: TRBD1; V: TRBV27
DNA: TGCGCCAGCAGCCCCACAGGTTCCACTAATGAAAAACTGTTTTTT; CDR3: CASSPTGSTNEKLFF; J: TRBJ1-4; size: .; D: .; V: TRBV5-1
DNA: TGTGCCTGGCGGGGGGGGTCAAAGACCCAGTACTTC; CDR3: CAWRGGSKTQYF; J: TRBJ2-5; size: .; D: TRBD2; V: TRBV30
DNA: TGCGCCAGCAGTCTCGGACAGAACACTGAAGCTTTCTTT; CDR3: CASSLGQNTEAFF; J: TRBJ1-1; size: few; D: .; V: TRBV10-1
DNA: TGCGCCAGCAGCGGGGGACTAGCGGGGGGGAAAGCCAAAAACATTCAGTACTTC; CDR3: CASSGGLAGGKAKNIQYF; J: TRBJ2-4; size: .; D: TRBD2; V: TRBV4-1
DNA: TGTGCCAGCAGTTACCTGGACAGGGCACGCTACGAGCAGTACTTC; CDR3: CASSYLDRARYEQYF; J: TRBJ2-7; size: .; D: TRBD1; V: TRBV5-8
DNA: TGTGCCAGCAGCGAGTCCCTATCTATACAGGGGTCGAACACTGAAGCTTTCTTT; CDR3: CASSESLSIQGSNTEAFF; J: TRBJ1-1; size: .; D: TRBD1; V: TRBV9
DNA: TGTGCCAGCAGTTCTCCCGGAAGGACTAGCAATGAGCAGTTCTTC; CDR3: CASSSPGRTSNEQFF; J: TRBJ2-1; size: .; D: TRBD2; V: TRBV28
DNA: TGTGCCAGTAGAAAAGACAGTTCCTACACTGAAGCTTTCTTT; CDR3: CASRKDSSYTEAFF; J: TRBJ1-1; size: .; D: .; V: TRBV19
DNA: TGTGCCAGCAGTTCCCTGACTAGCCCCAGCTCCTACAATGAGCAGTTCTTC; CDR3: CASSSLTSPSSYNEQFF; J: TRBJ2-1; size: once; D: TRBD2; V: TRBV28
DNA: TGTGCCAGCAGCTTACGGGGTAACGGGGAGCTGTTTTTT; CDR3: CASSLRGNGELFF; J: TRBJ2-2; size: once; D: .; V: TRBV5-8
DNA: TGTGCCAGCAGGGCTGGGAGGGACCGCTCCTACGAGCAGTACTTC; CDR3: CASRAGRDRSYEQYF; J: TRBJ2-7; size: .; D: TRBD2; V: TRBV28
DNA: TGTGCCAGCAGGGGTCAGGGGGCGAACCAGCCCCAGCATTTT; CDR3: CASRGQGANQPQHF; J: TRBJ1-5; size: .; D: TRBD1; V: TRBV25-1
DNA: TGTGCCAGTAGCCCACTTCGGGGGGGACTTGGAGAGACCCAGTACTTC; CDR3: CASSPLRGGLGETQYF; J: TRBJ2-5; size: .; D: TRBD2; V: TRBV19
DNA: TGTGCCATCAGCCCCGCGGAGGTGAGGCCTGGCGAGCAGTACTTC; CDR3: CAISPAEVRPGEQYF; J: TRBJ2-7; size: .; D: .; V: TRBV10-3
DNA: TGCGCCAGCAGCCAAGAGTCACGAGCGACCGGGGAGCTGTTTTTT; CDR3: CASSQESRATGELFF; J: TRBJ2-2; size: .; D: .; V: TRBV4-1
DNA: TGTGCCAGCAGCTTAGGGACGGGGGTATGGGAGACCCAGTACTTC; CDR3: CASSLGTGVWETQYF; J: TRBJ2-5; size: .; D: .; V: TRBV7-2
DNA: TGTGCCAGCAGTATCGGACTAGCGGGAGTACAATACGAGCAGTACTTC; CDR3: CASSIGLAGVQYEQYF; J: TRBJ2-7; size: once; D: TRBD2; V: TRBV27
DNA: TGTGCCTGGGATGGGGCAGGGGGCAGCGAAGATACGCAGTATTTT; CDR3: CAWDGAGGSEDTQYF; J: TRBJ2-3; size: .; D: TRBD1; V: TRBV30
DNA: TGCGCCAGCAGCTTGGTCGGGAGCTCCTATAATTCACCCCTCCACTTT; CDR3: CASSLVGSSYNSPLHF; J: TRBJ1-6; size: .; D: .; V: TRBV5-1
DNA: TGTGCCAGCACACCCCGTCTCACGATCCCCGAGGAGCAGTACTTC; CDR3: CASTPRLTIPEEQYF; J: TRBJ2-7; size: .; D: .; V: TRBV27
DNA: TGCGCCAGCAGCTTAGACTGGGGGGACTACACCTTC; CDR3: CASSLDWGDYTF; J: TRBJ1-2; size: .; D: .; V: TRBV5-1
DNA: TGTGCCAGCAGCCAATTACAGGGGATGGGTGAGCAGTTCTTC; CDR3: CASSQLQGMGEQFF; J: TRBJ2-1; size: once; D: TRBD1; V: TRBV4-2
DNA: TGTGCCAGCTCACCTGGGAGTCCGGGCACAGATACGCAGTATTTT; CDR3: CASSPGSPGTDTQYF; J: TRBJ2-3; size: .; D: .; V: TRBV18
DNA: TGTGCCAGTAAAAGGCAAACGGGGTGGAAAACTGAAGCTTTCTTT; CDR3: CASKRQTGWKTEAFF; J: TRBJ1-1; size: .; D: .; V: TRBV19
DNA: TGTGCCAGCAGTTACAGGGGCTCCTACAATGAGCAGTTCTTC; CDR3: CASSYRGSYNEQFF; J: TRBJ2-1; size: .; D: .; V: TRBV6-5
DNA: TGTGCCAGCAGCCCGGGACTAGCGGGGGCCTCTAGCTCCTACAATGAGCAGTTCTTC; CDR3: CASSPGLAGASSSYNEQFF; J: TRBJ2-1; size: .; D: TRBD2; V: TRBV7-3
DNA: TGTGCCTGGATGCAGCAGGATGAAGCTTTCTTT; CDR3: CAWMQQDEAFF; J: TRBJ1-1; size: few; D: .; V: TRBV30
DNA: TGTGCCAGCAGTTTCTCGGGACTCAATCCCCAGGATGAGCAGTTCTTC; CDR3: CASSFSGLNPQDEQFF; J: TRBJ2-1; size: .; D: .; V: TRBV27
DNA: TGTGCCAGCAGCTGGGGACAATATCAGCCCCAGCATTTT; CDR3: CASSWGQYQPQHF; J: TRBJ1-5; size: .; D: .; V: TRBV7-9
DNA: TGTGCCAGCAGCTTAGAGGCAGGGGGCCTGTTTGGCTACACCTTC; CDR3: CASSLEAGGLFGYTF; J: TRBJ1-2; size: .; D: TRBD1; V: TRBV7-9
DNA: TGTGCCAGCAGCATACAGGGGGCGGTGGAGCAGTTCTTC; CDR3: CASSIQGAVEQFF; J: TRBJ2-1; size: .; D: TRBD1; V: TRBV28
DNA: TGTGCCAGCAGTGACTCCCCGGGTCCCCTAATCGGGCAGTACTTC; CDR3: CASSDSPGPLIGQYF; J: TRBJ2-7; size: .; D: .; V: TRBV2
DNA: TGTGCCAGCAGTTACGGAGGGGGCCCCAATCAGCCCCAGCATTTT; CDR3: CASSYGGGPNQPQHF; J: TRBJ1-5; size: once; D: TRBD1; V: TRBV6-5
DNA: TGCGCCAGCAGCTTGTCCGCCGGGGGGACTGAAGCTTTCTTT; CDR3: CASSLSAGGTEAFF; J: TRBJ1-1; size: .; D: .; V: TRBV5-1
DNA: TGTGCCAGCAGTCCAGGAACTTATGGCTACACCTTC; CDR3: CASSPGTYGYTF; J: TRBJ1-2; size: few; D: .; V: TRBV28